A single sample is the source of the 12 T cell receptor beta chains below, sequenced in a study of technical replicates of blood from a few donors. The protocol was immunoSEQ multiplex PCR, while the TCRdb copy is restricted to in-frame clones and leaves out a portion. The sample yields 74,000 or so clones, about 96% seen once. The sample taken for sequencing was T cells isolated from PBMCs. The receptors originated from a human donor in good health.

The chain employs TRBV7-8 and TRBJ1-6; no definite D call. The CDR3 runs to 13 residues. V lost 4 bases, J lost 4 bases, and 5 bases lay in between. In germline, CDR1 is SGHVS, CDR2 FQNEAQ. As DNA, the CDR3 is TGTGCCAGCAGCTCGTTGTATAATTCACCCCTCCACTTT. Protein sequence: CASSSLYNSPLHF.

Here the CDR3 reads CASSARGTSTRGYGYTF. The CDR3, as DNA: TGTGCCAGCAGTGCCCGTGGGACATCTACTCGGGGATATGGCTACACCTTC. The V gene is TRBV25-1, the J gene TRBJ1-2, with D possibly being TRBD1 (6 bases). This CDR3 is 17 amino acids long. Trimming removed 4 bases at V and 5 bases at J, with 23 bases between. CDR1 is MGHDK, CDR2 SYGVNS, per germline.

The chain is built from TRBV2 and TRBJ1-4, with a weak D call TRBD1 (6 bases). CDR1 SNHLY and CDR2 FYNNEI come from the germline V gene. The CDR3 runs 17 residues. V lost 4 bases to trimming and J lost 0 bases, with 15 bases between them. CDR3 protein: CASSGGGFSTTNEKLFF. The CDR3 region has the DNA TGTGCCAGCAGTGGCGGGGGCTTCTCTACAACTAATGAAAAACTGTTTTTT.

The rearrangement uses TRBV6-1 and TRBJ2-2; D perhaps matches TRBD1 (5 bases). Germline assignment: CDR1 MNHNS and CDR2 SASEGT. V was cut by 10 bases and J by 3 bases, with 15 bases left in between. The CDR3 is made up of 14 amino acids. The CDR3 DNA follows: TGTGCCACCCCCCCAGGGTTGGACACCGGGGAGCTGTTTTTT. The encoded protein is CATPPGLDTGELFF.

The CDR3 region is CASTIRQGPVDEQFF. The CDR3 DNA is TGTGCCAGCACCATTAGACAGGGGCCGGTCGATGAGCAGTTCTTC. J is TRBJ2-1 and V is TRBV28, with 8 nucleotides matching TRBD1. Per the germline V gene, CDR1 is MDHEN and CDR2 is SYDVKM. The CDR3 is 15 amino acids. After removal of 7 bases from V and 8 bases from J, the junction contained 13 bases not matched to a gene.

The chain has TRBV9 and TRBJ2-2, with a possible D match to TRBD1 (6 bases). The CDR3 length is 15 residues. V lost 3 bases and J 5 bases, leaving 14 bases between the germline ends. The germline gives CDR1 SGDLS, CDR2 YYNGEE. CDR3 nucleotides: TGTGCCAGCAGCGCTGGGGGCAGGGGAACCGGGGAGCTGTTTTTT. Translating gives CASSAGGRGTGELFF.

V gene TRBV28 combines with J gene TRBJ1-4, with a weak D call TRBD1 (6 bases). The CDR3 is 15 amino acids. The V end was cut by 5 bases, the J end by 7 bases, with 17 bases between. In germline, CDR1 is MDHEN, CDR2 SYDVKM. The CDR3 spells CASSPIQGGGEKLFF. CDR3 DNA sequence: TGTGCCAGCAGTCCTATACAGGGCGGAGGTGAAAAACTGTTTTTT.

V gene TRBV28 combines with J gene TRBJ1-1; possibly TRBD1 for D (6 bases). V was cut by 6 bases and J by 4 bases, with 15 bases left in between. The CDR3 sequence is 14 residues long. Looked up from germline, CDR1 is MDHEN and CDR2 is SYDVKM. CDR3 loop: CASRKQGGSTEAFF. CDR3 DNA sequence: TGTGCCAGCAGGAAACAGGGAGGGAGCACTGAAGCTTTCTTT.

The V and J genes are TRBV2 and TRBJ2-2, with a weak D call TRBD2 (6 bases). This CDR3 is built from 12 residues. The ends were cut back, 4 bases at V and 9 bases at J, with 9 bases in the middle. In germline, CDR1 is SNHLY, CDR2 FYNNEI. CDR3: CASSGLVRELFF. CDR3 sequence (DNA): TGTGCCAGCAGTGGACTAGTCCGGGAGCTGTTTTTT.

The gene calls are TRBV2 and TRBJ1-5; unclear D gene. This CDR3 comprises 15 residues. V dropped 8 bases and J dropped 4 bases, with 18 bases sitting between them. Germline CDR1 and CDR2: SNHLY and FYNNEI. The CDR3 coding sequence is TGTGCCAGCGCCGGGAGGGTCAGAGGGAATCAGCCCCAGCATTTT. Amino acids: CASAGRVRGNQPQHF. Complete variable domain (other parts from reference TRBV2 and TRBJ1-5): EPEVTQTPSHQVTQMGQEVILRCVPISNHLYFYWYRQILGQKVEFLVSFYNNEISEKSEIFDDQFSVERPDGSNFTLKIRSTKLEDSAMYFCASAGRVRGNQPQHFGDGTRLSIL.

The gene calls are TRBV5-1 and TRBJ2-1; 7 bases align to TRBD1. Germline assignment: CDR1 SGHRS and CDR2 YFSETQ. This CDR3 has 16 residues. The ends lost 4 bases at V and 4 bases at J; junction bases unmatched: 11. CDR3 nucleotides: TGCGCCAGCAGCGCCAAAGAGACAGGGCTTTACAATGAGCAGTTCTTC. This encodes CASSAKETGLYNEQFF.

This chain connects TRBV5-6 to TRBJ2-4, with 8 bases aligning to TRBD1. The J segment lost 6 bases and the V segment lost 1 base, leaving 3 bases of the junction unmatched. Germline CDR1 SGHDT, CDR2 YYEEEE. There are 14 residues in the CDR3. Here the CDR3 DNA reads TGTGCCAGCAGCTTGCAGGGGGCCCCAAACATTCAGTACTTC. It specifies CASSLQGAPNIQYF.